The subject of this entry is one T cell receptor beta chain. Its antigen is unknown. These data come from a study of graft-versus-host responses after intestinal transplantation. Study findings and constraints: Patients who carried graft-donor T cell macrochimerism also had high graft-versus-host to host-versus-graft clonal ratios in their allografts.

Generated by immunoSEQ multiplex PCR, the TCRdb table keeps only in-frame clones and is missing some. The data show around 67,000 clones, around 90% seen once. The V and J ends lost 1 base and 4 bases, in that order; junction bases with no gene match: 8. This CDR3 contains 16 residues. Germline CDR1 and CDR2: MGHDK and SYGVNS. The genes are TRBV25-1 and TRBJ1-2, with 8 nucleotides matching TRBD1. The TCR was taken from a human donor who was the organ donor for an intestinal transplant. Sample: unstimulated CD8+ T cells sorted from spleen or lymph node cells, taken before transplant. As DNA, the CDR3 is TGTGCCAGCAGTGAATCGTGGACAGGGAGAGTCTATGGCTACACCTTC. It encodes CASSESWTGRVYGYTF.